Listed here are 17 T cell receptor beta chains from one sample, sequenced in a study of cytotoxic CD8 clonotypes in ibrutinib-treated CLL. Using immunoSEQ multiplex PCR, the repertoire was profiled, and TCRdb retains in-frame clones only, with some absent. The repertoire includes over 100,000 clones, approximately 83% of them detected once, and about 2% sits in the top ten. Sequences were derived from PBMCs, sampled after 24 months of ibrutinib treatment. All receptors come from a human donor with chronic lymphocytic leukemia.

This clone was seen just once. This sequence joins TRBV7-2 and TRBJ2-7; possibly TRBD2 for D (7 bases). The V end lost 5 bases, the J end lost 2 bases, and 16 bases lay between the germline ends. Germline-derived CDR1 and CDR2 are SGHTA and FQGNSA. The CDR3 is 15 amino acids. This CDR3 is CASSLQGGAAYEQYF. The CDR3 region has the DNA TGTGCCAGCAGCCTACAGGGAGGGGCAGCCTACGAGCAGTACTTC.

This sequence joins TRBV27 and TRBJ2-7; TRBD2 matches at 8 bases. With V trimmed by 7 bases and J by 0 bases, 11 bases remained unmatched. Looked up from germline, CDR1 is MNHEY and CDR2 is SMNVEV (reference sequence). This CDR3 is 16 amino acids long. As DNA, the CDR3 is TGTGCCAGCAAAAAAAACCCTAGCGGGTACTCCTACGAGCAGTACTTC. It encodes CASKKNPSGYSYEQYF.

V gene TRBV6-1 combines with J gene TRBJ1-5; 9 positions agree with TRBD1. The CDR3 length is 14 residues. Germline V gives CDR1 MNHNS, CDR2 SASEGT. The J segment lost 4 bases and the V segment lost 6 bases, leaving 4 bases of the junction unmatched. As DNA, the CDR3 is TGTGCCAGCAGCGAGACAGGGGGGAATCAGCCCCAGCATTTT. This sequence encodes CASSETGGNQPQHF.

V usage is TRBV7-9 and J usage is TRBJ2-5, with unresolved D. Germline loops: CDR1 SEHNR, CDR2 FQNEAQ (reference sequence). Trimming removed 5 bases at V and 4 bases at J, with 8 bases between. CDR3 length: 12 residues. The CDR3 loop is CASSAVGETQYF. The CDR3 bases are TGTGCCAGCAGCGCGGTGGGAGAGACCCAGTACTTC.

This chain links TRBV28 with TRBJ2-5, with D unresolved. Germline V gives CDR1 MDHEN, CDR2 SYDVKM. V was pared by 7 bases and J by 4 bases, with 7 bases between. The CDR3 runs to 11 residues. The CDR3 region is CASISRETQYF. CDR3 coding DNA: TGTGCCAGCATCAGTAGAGAGACCCAGTACTTC.

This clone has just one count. Written as DNA, the CDR3 is TGTGCCAGCAGTCCACAGGGGATGGCTTTCTTT. This sequence encodes CASSPQGMAFF. The chain carries TRBV28 and TRBJ1-1; 7 positions match TRBD1. The CDR3 length is 11 residues. The junction had 5 bases not matched to a gene; V was cut back by 5 bases and J by 11 bases. CDR1 MDHEN and CDR2 SYDVKM come from the germline V gene.

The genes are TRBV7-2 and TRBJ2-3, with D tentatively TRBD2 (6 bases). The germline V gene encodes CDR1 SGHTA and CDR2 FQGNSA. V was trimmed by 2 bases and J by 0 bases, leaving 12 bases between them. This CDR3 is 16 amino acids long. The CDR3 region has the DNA TGTGCCAGCAGCTTACGTTCGGGGACTAGCACAGATACGCAGTATTTT. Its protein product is CASSLRSGTSTDTQYF.

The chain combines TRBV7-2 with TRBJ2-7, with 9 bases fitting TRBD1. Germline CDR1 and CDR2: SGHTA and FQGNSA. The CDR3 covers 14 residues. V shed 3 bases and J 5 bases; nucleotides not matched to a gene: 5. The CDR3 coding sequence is TGTGCCAGCAGCTTGGACAGGGGAATCCACGAGCAGTACTTC. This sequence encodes CASSLDRGIHEQYF.

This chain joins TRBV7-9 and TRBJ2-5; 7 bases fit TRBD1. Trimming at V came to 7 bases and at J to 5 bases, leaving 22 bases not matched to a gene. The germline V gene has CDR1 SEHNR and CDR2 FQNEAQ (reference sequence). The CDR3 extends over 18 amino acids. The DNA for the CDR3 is TGTGCCAGCACTATTCCGCCTCTAAAAAGGGGGCGTGGCGAGACCCAGTACTTC. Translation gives CASTIPPLKRGRGETQYF.

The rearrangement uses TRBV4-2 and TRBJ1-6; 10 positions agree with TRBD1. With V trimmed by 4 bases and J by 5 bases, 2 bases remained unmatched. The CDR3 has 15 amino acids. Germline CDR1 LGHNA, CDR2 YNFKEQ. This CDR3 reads CASSLGQGDNSPLHF. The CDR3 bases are TGTGCCAGCAGCCTCGGACAGGGGGATAATTCACCCCTCCACTTT.

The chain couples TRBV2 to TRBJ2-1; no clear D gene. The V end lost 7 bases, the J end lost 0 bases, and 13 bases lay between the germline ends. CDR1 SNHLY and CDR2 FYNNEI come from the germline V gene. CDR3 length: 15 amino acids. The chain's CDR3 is CASNPLLSSYNEQFF. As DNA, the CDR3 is TGTGCCAGCAACCCCCTACTAAGCTCCTACAATGAGCAGTTCTTC.

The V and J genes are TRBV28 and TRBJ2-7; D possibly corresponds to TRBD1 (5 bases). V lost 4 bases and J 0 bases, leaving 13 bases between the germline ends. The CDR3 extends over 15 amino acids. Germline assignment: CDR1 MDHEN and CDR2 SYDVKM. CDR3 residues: CASSSPWGNSYEQYF. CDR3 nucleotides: TGTGCCAGCAGTTCCCCATGGGGCAACTCCTACGAGCAGTACTTC.

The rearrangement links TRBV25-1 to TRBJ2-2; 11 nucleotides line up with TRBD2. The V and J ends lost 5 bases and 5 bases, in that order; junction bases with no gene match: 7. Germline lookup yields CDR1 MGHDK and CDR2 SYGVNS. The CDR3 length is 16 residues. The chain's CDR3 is CASSFLAGGTTGELFF. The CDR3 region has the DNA TGTGCCAGCAGTTTCCTAGCGGGGGGAACTACCGGGGAGCTGTTTTTT. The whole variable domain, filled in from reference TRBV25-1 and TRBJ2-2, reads EADIYQTPRYLVIGTGKKITLECSQTMGHDKMYWYQQDPGMELHLIHYSYGVNSTEKGDLSSESTVSRIRTEHFPLTLESARPSHTSQYLCASSFLAGGTTGELFFGEGSRLTVL.

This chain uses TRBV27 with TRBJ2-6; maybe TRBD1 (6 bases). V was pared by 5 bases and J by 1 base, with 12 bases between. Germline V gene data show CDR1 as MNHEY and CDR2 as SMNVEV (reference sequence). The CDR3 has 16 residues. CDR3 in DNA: TGTGCCAGCAGTCCACACAGGGATTCTGGGGCCAACGTCCTGACTTTC. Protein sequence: CASSPHRDSGANVLTF.

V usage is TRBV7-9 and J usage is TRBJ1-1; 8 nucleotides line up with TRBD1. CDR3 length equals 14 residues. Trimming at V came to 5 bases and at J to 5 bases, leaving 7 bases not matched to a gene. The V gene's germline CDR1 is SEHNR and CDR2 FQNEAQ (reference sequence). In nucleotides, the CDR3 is TGTGCCAGCAGCCCCGGACAGGGATGGACTGAAGCTTTCTTT. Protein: CASSPGQGWTEAFF.

The CDR3 sequence: CSVGGGGPTNEKLFF. CDR3 bases: TGCAGCGTCGGAGGGGGGGGGCCAACTAATGAAAAACTGTTTTTT. The chain combines TRBV29-1 with TRBJ1-4, with D perhaps TRBD1 (6 bases). The germline gives CDR1 SQVTM, CDR2 ANQGSEA. V gave up 6 bases and J gave up 0 bases, with 14 bases separating them. CDR3 size: 15 residues.

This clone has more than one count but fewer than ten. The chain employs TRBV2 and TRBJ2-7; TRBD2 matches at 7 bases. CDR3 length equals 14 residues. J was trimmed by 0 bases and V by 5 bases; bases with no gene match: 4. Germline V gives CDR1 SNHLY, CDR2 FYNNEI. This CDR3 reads CASSRERGSYEQYF. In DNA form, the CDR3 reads TGTGCCAGCAGTCGGGAGCGGGGCTCCTACGAGCAGTACTTC. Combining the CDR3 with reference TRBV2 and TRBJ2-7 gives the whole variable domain EPEVTQTPSHQVTQMGQEVILRCVPISNHLYFYWYRQILGQKVEFLVSFYNNEISEKSEIFDDQFSVERPDGSNFTLKIRSTKLEDSAMYFCASSRERGSYEQYFGPGTRLTVT.